The clone carrying this TCR beta chain has more than one count but fewer than ten. Some clones are missing from TCRdb's copy, which holds only in-frame ones; the method was immunoSEQ multiplex PCR. The sample gives roughly 260,000 clones, approximately 80% of which show up once; 4% to 4.5% is in the top ten. J was trimmed by 4 bases and V by 6 bases; bases with no gene match: 6. The CDR3 covers 14 residues. The germline gives CDR1 SGHDT, CDR2 YYEEEE. These data are taken from a study of blood T cell repertoires in COVID-19. Study context: Samples came from the United States, Italy and Spain, spanning acute and convalescent COVID-19.

The sample comprised peripheral blood. This TCR was sampled from a woman aged 40 to 50 with active or convalescent COVID-19. The chain uses TRBV5-6 and TRBJ1-2; 10 positions agree with TRBD1. The CDR3 loop is CASNYGTGVYGYTF. Written as DNA, the CDR3 is TGTGCCAGCAACTACGGGACAGGGGTCTATGGCTACACCTTC.